The rows below give T cell receptor beta chains drawn from one sample of a study of cytomegalovirus exposure and HLA in healthy donors. Using immunoSEQ multiplex PCR, the repertoire was profiled, and TCRdb retains in-frame clones only, with some absent. The sample includes around 220,000 clones, 75% to 90% seen only once; the top ten take about 14%. Input material: PBMCs. These receptors came from a woman in her twenties or thirties in good health and CMV-seropositive. CDR3s include the opening cysteine and the closing phenylalanine or tryptophan. The D gene is left open where the match is weak. A row's size may be missing; if present it is once, few, many or a size class.

. | TRBJ2-7 | TRBV9 | TRBD2 | TGTGCCAGCAGCGTACACGGGGGGAGCTCCTACGAGCAGTACTTC | CASSVHGGSSYEQYF
. | TRBJ2-3 | TRBV30 | TRBD1 | TGTGCCTGGCTCTTAGGGGGCGTTGTCACAGATACGCAGTATTTT | CAWLLGGVVTDTQYF
. | TRBJ2-7 | TRBV4-1 | TRBD2 | TGCGCCAGCAGCCAAGATCACAACCGGGACTACTCCTACGAGCAGTACTTC | CASSQDHNRDYSYEQYF
. | TRBJ1-2 | TRBV6-5 | . | TGTGCCAGCAGTTACTCGAGTGTGGCCTATGGCTACACCTTC | CASSYSSVAYGYTF
. | TRBJ2-7 | TRBV27 | . | TGTGCCAGCAGTTTAGCGGCCTCCTACGAGCAGTACTTC | CASSLAASYEQYF
. | TRBJ1-2 | TRBV6-1 | . | TGTGCCAGCCGTTTCCCCGGGGAGCGTGGCTACACCTTC | CASRFPGERGYTF
once | TRBJ1-1 | TRBV29-1 | . | TGCAGCTCCTTGGGAGGGTTGAACACTGAAGCTTTCTTT | CSSLGGLNTEAFF
. | TRBJ2-7 | TRBV6-5 | TRBD1 | TGTGCCAGCAGGACAGGGTTATACGAGCAGTACTTC | CASRTGLYEQYF
. | TRBJ1-1 | TRBV7-3 | . | TGTGCCAGCAGCTTAACGGCCCGAACTGAAGCTTTCTTT | CASSLTARTEAFF
once | TRBJ2-2 | TRBV11-2 | . | TGTGCCAGCAGCCCCATGGGGCAGAAGAACACCGGGGAGCTGTTTTTT | CASSPMGQKNTGELFF
. | TRBJ2-2 | TRBV6-5 | . | TGTGCCAGCAGGCCTATGGGGCGCCCCGGGGAGCTGTTTTTT | CASRPMGRPGELFF
. | TRBJ2-6 | TRBV27 | . | TGTGCCAGCGGGTCCTCTGGGGCCAACGTCCTGACTTTC | CASGSSGANVLTF
. | TRBJ2-1 | TRBV7-9 | . | TGTGCCAGCAGCTTAGGAATGAATGAGCAGTTCTTC | CASSLGMNEQFF
. | TRBJ2-7 | TRBV10-3 | . | TGTGCCATCGGGGGGCAGGGCAGAACCTACGAGCAGTACTTC | CAIGGQGRTYEQYF
once | TRBJ2-3 | TRBV29-1 | TRBD2 | TGCAGCGCTCGAAGGACTAGCGGTGGGGCAGATACGCAGTATTTT | CSARRTSGGADTQYF
. | TRBJ2-7 | TRBV5-4 | TRBD2 | TGTGCCAGCAGCCTGCGGGCCCTAGCGGGAGAAGAGCAGTACTTC | CASSLRALAGEEQYF
once | TRBJ1-2 | TRBV6-1 | . | TGTGCCACCAAGTCGAACCAACTCGATAACTATGGCTACACCTTC | CATKSNQLDNYGYTF
. | TRBJ1-2 | TRBV5-4 | . | TGTGCCAGCAGCTCGGTCGGGGTCTATGGCTACACCTTC | CASSSVGVYGYTF
. | TRBJ2-7 | TRBV27 | . | TGTGCCAGCAGTTTCGGCCGGGGGCAGCAGTACTTC | CASSFGRGQQYF
. | TRBJ2-7 | TRBV27 | . | TGTGCCAGCAGTCTCTCTCCGGGATCCTACGAGCAGTACTTC | CASSLSPGSYEQYF
. | TRBJ1-1 | TRBV6-1 | . | TGTGCCAGCAGGGAAGATCTTGGCACGCCCACTGAAGCTTTCTTT | CASREDLGTPTEAFF
. | TRBJ1-1 | TRBV7-2 | . | TGTGCCAGCAGCTCAACAGGGACTGAAGCTTTCTTT | CASSSTGTEAFF
. | TRBJ1-2 | TRBV4-3 | TRBD1 | TGCGCCAGCAGCCAATTACAGGGGGAAGATGGCTACACCTTC | CASSQLQGEDGYTF
. | TRBJ2-7 | TRBV9 | . | TGTGCCAGCAGCGTAAAGGCAGGATCCTACGAGCAGTACTTC | CASSVKAGSYEQYF
. | TRBJ1-1 | TRBV11-3 | . | TGTGCCAGCAGCTTAGATTTGGGAGGGGGGAACACTGAAGCTTTCTTT | CASSLDLGGGNTEAFF
. | TRBJ2-1 | TRBV6-5 | TRBD2 | TGTGCCAGCAGTTACTCGAAAACTAGCGGATACAATGAGCAGTTCTTC | CASSYSKTSGYNEQFF
. | TRBJ1-5 | TRBV18 | . | TGTGCCAGCTCACCGAGTGGGGCGAGCAATCAGCCCCAGCATTTT | CASSPSGASNQPQHF
. | TRBJ2-7 | TRBV10-3 | TRBD1 | TGTGCCAGTAACCGGGACAGGGAGGGAGAGCAGTACTTC | CASNRDREGEQYF
few | TRBJ2-7 | TRBV5-1 | . | TGCGCCAGCAGCTACCTCCGGGAGTCCTACGAGCAGTACTTC | CASSYLRESYEQYF
. | TRBJ2-7 | TRBV7-3 | . | TGTGCCAGCAGCTTTGGACCTGGAGAGGACTTGTACTTC | CASSFGPGEDLYF
few | TRBJ2-2 | TRBV6-5 | . | TGTGCCAGCAGTGGAAGCGGGTTGAACACCGGGGAGCTGTTTTTT | CASSGSGLNTGELFF
. | TRBJ1-1 | TRBV10-3 | . | TGTGCCATCAGTGAAGGCCGGGGGCAGAACACTGAAGCTTTCTTT | CAISEGRGQNTEAFF
. | TRBJ2-2 | TRBV30 | TRBD1 | TGTGCCCAACCCGGGACAGGGGCCGGGGAGCTGTTTTTT | CAQPGTGAGELFF
. | TRBJ1-1 | TRBV4-3 | . | TGCGCCAGCAGCCAAGGGGGCACAGGGTTTGACACTGAAGCTTTCTTT | CASSQGGTGFDTEAFF
. | TRBJ2-1 | TRBV29-1 | . | TGCAGCGTTGAATCAGGGTATTCCTACAATGAGCAGTTCTTC | CSVESGYSYNEQFF
. | TRBJ2-7 | TRBV5-4 | TRBD2 | TGTGCCAGCAGCTTTAGCGGGGGGATCTACGAGCAGTACTTC | CASSFSGGIYEQYF
. | TRBJ2-1 | TRBV30 | . | TGTGCCTCCAGGTGGTCCCTCCAAAATGAGCAGTTCTTC | CASRWSLQNEQFF
. | TRBJ2-3 | TRBV29-1 | TRBD2 | TGCAGCGTCGCCGGGACTAGCGGGAAAGGGGGAACAACAGATACGCAGTATTTT | CSVAGTSGKGGTTDTQYF
. | TRBJ2-7 | TRBV7-2 | TRBD1 | TGTGCCAGCAGCACCGACAGGGGGCTCTCCTACGAGCAGTACTTC | CASSTDRGLSYEQYF
. | TRBJ2-1 | TRBV27 | . | TGTGCCAGCAGTTTAGCGGGAAATAACTACAATGAGCAGTTCTTC | CASSLAGNNYNEQFF
. | TRBJ1-1 | TRBV6-5 | . | TGTGCCAGCAGTTATGTGGGGGGGAACACTGAAGCTTTCTTT | CASSYVGGNTEAFF
. | TRBJ2-6 | TRBV4-2 | . | TGTGCCAGCAGCCAAGTGGGCTCTGGGGCCAACGTCCTGACTTTC | CASSQVGSGANVLTF
once | TRBJ2-5 | TRBV18 | . | TGTGCCAGCTCACCACCGGTCTGGCCAGTCCAAGAGACCCAGTACTTC | CASSPPVWPVQETQYF
. | TRBJ2-1 | TRBV2 | . | TGTGCCAGCGAAGACAGGAACTCCTACAATGAGCAGTTCTTC | CASEDRNSYNEQFF
. | TRBJ2-5 | TRBV6-1 | TRBD2 | TGTGCCAGCAGATCCGGACTAGCGGGAATCGAGACCCAGTACTTC | CASRSGLAGIETQYF
few | TRBJ1-5 | TRBV10-3 | . | TGTGCCATCAGTGGACAGGCCAATCAGCCCCAGCATTTT | CAISGQANQPQHF
. | TRBJ1-2 | TRBV18 | . | TGTGCCAGCTCCCCACCAGGAGGGTCGAGCTATGGCTACACCTTC | CASSPPGGSSYGYTF
. | TRBJ2-5 | TRBV10-3 | TRBD2 | TGTGCCATCAGTGGGACTAGCGGGAAAGCGGTGGAGACCCAGTACTTC | CAISGTSGKAVETQYF
many | TRBJ2-7 | TRBV5-6 | TRBD1 | TGTGCCAGCACCCGGACAGGCTCCTACGAGCAGTACTTC | CASTRTGSYEQYF
. | TRBJ2-1 | TRBV13 | . | TGTGCCAGCAGCCCGCCCCGGCTTTCTAATGAGCAGTTCTTC | CASSPPRLSNEQFF
. | TRBJ1-4 | TRBV18 | TRBD1 | TGTGCCAGCTCACCTGGGACAGGGACTAATGAAAAACTGTTTTTT | CASSPGTGTNEKLFF
. | TRBJ1-1 | TRBV7-9 | TRBD1 | TGTGCCAGCAGCCCACAAGGGACAGGAGGGTATACTGAAGCTTTCTTT | CASSPQGTGGYTEAFF
. | TRBJ2-3 | TRBV29-1 | . | TGCAGCGCAATAGGGACCTCAGATACGCAGTATTTT | CSAIGTSDTQYF
. | TRBJ1-1 | TRBV10-1 | . | TGCGCCAGCAGTCCCGGGACTGACTATGGAGCTTTCTTT | CASSPGTDYGAFF